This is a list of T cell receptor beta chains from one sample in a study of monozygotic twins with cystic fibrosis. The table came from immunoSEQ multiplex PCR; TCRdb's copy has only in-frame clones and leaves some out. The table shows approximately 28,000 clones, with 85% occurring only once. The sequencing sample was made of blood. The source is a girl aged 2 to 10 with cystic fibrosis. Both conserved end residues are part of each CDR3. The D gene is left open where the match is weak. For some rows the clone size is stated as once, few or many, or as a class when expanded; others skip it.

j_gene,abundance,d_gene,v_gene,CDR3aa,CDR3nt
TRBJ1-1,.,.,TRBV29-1,CSVERRMNTEAFF,TGCAGCGTTGAACGGCGAATGAACACTGAAGCTTTCTTT
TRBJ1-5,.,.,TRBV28,CASSSNSNQPQHF,TGTGCCAGCAGTTCAAATAGCAATCAGCCCCAGCATTTT
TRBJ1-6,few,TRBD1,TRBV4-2,CASSQDSGQGTPLHF,TGTGCCAGCAGCCAAGATTCGGGACAGGGGACACCCCTCCACTTT
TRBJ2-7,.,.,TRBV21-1,CASSFRQRGAVTYEQYF,TGTGCCAGCAGCTTTCGACAGCGGGGGGCGGTTACCTACGAGCAGTACTTC
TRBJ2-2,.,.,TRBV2,CASRYSPPNTGELFF,TGTGCCAGCAGGTACAGTCCCCCGAACACCGGGGAGCTGTTTTTT
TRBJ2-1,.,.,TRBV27,CASSSRGSSYNEQFF,TGTGCCAGCAGTTCCCGAGGCTCGTCCTACAATGAGCAGTTCTTC
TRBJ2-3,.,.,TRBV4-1,CASSPKWATGDQNTQYF,TGCGCCAGCAGCCCAAAGTGGGCCACGGGTGATCAAAATACGCAGTATTTT
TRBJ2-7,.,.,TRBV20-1,CSAARFNEQYF,TGCAGTGCTGCGAGGTTCAACGAGCAGTACTTC
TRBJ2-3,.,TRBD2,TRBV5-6,CASSLNSGSHTDTQYF,TGTGCCAGCAGCTTGAATAGCGGGAGTCACACAGATACGCAGTATTTT
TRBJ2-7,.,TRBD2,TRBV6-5,CASGTSGSSYEQYF,TGTGCCAGCGGGACTAGCGGGAGCTCCTACGAGCAGTACTTC
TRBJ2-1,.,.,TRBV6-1,CASSERPDGNEQFF,TGTGCCAGCAGTGAAAGGCCGGACGGCAATGAGCAGTTCTTC
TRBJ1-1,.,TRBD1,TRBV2,CASSEQGARTEAFF,TGTGCCAGCAGCGAACAGGGGGCGAGGACTGAAGCTTTCTTT